This TCR beta chain stems from a study of T-cell reconstitution after alpha-beta-depleted transplantation in children. After removal of 2 bases from V and 4 bases from J, the junction contained 4 bases not matched to a gene. Germline V lookup: CDR1 SGHRS, CDR2 YFSETQ. The CDR3 runs 15 residues. This clonotype has just a few counts. Researchers prepared the TCRbeta library using unique molecular identifiers, the study reports. TCRdb reanalysed the PCR reads using MiXCR and keeps one entry per CDR3 protein. The sample shows more than 450,000 distinct CDR3 sequences, about a sixth of them seen only once.

The receptor comes from a human donor who donated a stem cell graft to a child with acute lymphoblastic leukemia. Sequencing used PBMCs from the stem cell graft donor, obtained from the stem cell graft. This sequence joins TRBV5-1 and TRBJ1-5; TRBD1 agrees at 9 bases. CDR3 nucleotides: TGCGCCAGCAGCTTCACAGGGGGCGAAAATCAGCCCCAGCATTTT. Residues: CASSFTGGENQPQHF.